A selection of T cell receptor beta chains follows, all from one sample in a study of blood T cells in healthy people across ages. TCRdb processed the 5' RACE reads anew with MiXCR; each CDR3 protein has one entry. The sample has roughly 680,000 distinct CDR3 sequences; 20% to 25% are singletons. The sequenced material came from blood. The source of these receptors is a man between 65 and 85 years old in good health. Both conserved end residues are part of each CDR3. The D gene is left open where the match is weak. The listing skips clone size in some rows; elsewhere it reads once, few, many or a size class.

.,TRBV3-1,TRBJ2-7,.,TGTGCCAGCAGCCAAGTAGGCCGCACGGGGGCCTACGAGCAGTACTTC,CASSQVGRTGAYEQYF
.,TRBV20-1,TRBJ1-1,.,TGCAGTACTGGATACGGGAACACTGAAGCTTTCTTT,CSTGYGNTEAFF
TRBD1,TRBV5-6,TRBJ2-5,.,TGTGCCAGCAGCCAGAGACAGGGGGCGAGGCAAGAGACCCAGTACTTC,CASSQRQGARQETQYF
.,TRBV6-2/TRBV6-3,TRBJ2-7,many,TGTGCCAGCAGTTACAGTGGTGGAAGCGAGCAGTACTTC,CASSYSGGSEQYF
TRBD2,TRBV29-1,TRBJ2-1,few,TGCAGCGTTCCTCTAGCGGGACCGTCCAATGAGCAGTTCTTC,CSVPLAGPSNEQFF
TRBD2,TRBV11-2,TRBJ2-3,.,TGTGCCAGCAGCTTGTCGGGAGGAAATACGCAGTATTTT,CASSLSGGNTQYF
TRBD2,TRBV20-1,TRBJ2-3,medium-sized,TGCAGTGCCGAGACTAGCATCGCAGATACGCAGTATTTT,CSAETSIADTQYF
.,TRBV7-8,TRBJ1-5,few,TGTGCCAGCAGCTCATTTCCCGCACAGCCCCAGCATTTT,CASSSFPAQPQHF
.,TRBV27,TRBJ2-2,.,TGTGCCAGCAGACCGGGACACCTAAACACCGGGGAGCTGTTTTTT,CASRPGHLNTGELFF
.,TRBV21-1,TRBJ2-5,.,TGTGCCAGCAGCAACCGACCCGCAAAGGTGAGGGATCAAGAGACCCAGTACTTC,CASSNRPAKVRDQETQYF
.,TRBV6-6,TRBJ2-3,few,TGTGCCAGCAGTAAACGAAGCACAGATACGCAGTATTTT,CASSKRSTDTQYF
TRBD2,TRBV6-2/TRBV6-3,TRBJ2-7,few,TGTGCCAGCACAGCGTCAGCGGGAGGGCCGTACGAGCAGTACTTC,CASTASAGGPYEQYF
.,TRBV7-9,TRBJ1-1,.,TGTGCCAGCAGCTTAGGACAGTCAATGAACACTGAAGCTTTCTTT,CASSLGQSMNTEAFF
.,TRBV6-6,TRBJ1-1,.,TGTGCCAGCAGTTTTCCGGGCATGGAAGCTTTCTTT,CASSFPGMEAFF
.,TRBV20-1,TRBJ2-5,.,TGCAGTGCTCCCCCCTTAGCGTTAACGGAGACCCAGTACTTC,CSAPPLALTETQYF
.,TRBV20-1,TRBJ2-1,few,TGCAGTGCTAGAGATGTTCGCGGCATTTCCTACAATGAGCAGTTCTTC,CSARDVRGISYNEQFF
.,TRBV18,TRBJ2-7,.,TGTGCCAGCTCACCACAAGGGGAGGTCACCTACGAGCAGTACTTC,CASSPQGEVTYEQYF
TRBD2,TRBV20-1,TRBJ2-7,.,TGCAGTGCTAGCCGGCCTAGCGGGAACGAGCAGTACTTC,CSASRPSGNEQYF
TRBD1,TRBV3-1,TRBJ1-2,.,TGTGCCAGCAGCAGGGCAGGGGGCGCCTATGGCTACACCTTC,CASSRAGGAYGYTF
.,TRBV12-3/TRBV12-4,TRBJ2-5,few,TGTGCCAGCAGTTTAACCCCCGGCCCATCCTTCTTC,CASSLTPGPSFF
.,TRBV7-8,TRBJ2-7,.,TGTGCCAGCAGCCTCTACGTCGCCGGGACACGTGCCTACGAGCAGTACTTC,CASSLYVAGTRAYEQYF
TRBD2,TRBV7-2,TRBJ2-2,few,TGTGCCAGCAGCTTTTTCGGGAGGGCCATCGGGGAGCTGTTTTTT,CASSFFGRAIGELFF
.,TRBV7-9,TRBJ2-7,few,TGTGCCAGCAGCAGAGAGGTGGTAAACGAGCAGTACTTC,CASSREVVNEQYF
TRBD1,TRBV18,TRBJ1-1,.,TGTGCCAGCTCACCGGGGACAGGGAGTAGCGAAGCTTTCTTT,CASSPGTGSSEAFF
TRBD2,TRBV14,TRBJ2-1,few,TGTGCCAGCAGCCAAAGACTAGCGGGAGTCCATGAGCAGTTCTTC,CASSQRLAGVHEQFF
TRBD1,TRBV29-1,TRBJ1-1,.,TGCAGCGTTGAATACGGGACAGCCGACACTGAAGCTTTCTTT,CSVEYGTADTEAFF
.,TRBV6-2/TRBV6-3,TRBJ2-3,.,TGTGCCAGCAGTTCGCGGACAGAAAAGGATACGCAGTATTTT,CASSSRTEKDTQYF
TRBD2,TRBV7-9,TRBJ2-5,few,TGTGCCAGCAGCTTTCCGGCTAGCGGTTTCCAAGAGACCCAGTACTTC,CASSFPASGFQETQYF
.,TRBV29-1,TRBJ2-5,many,TGCAGCGTCGGGGAAGGGTCAGGAGAGACCCAGTACTTC,CSVGEGSGETQYF